The T cell receptor (beta chain) under discussion was sequenced for a study of vaccination effects on CD4 cells after COVID-19. Study-wide background: It was a median of 72 days after the second dose that post-vaccine samples were obtained.

This CDR3 is built from 14 residues. Trimming took 1 base from V and 4 from J, leaving 10 bases between them. CDR1 is KGHSH, CDR2 LQKENI, per germline. Before sequencing took place, the ViraFEST assay used viral peptide pools to expand antigen-specific CD4+ T cells. Subsequent to a culture period of more than 8 days, CD4+ T cells were isolated. Vaccine administered to participants consisted of two doses of either BNT162b2 or mRNA-1273. In the cultures, half the medium was exchanged for IL-2 medium on days 3 and 7. Study-wide results and caveats: Cross-reactivity toward common cold coronaviruses was confined to only 1 of 255 vaccine-induced clones in healthy vaccinees.

Sequencing used immunoSEQ multiplex PCR; TCRdb keeps in-frame clones, though not all of them. The sample records about 12,000 clones, about 65% being singletons. In the case of this clone: Its antigen remains unknown.

Sample: CD4+ T cells from PBMCs cultured with SARS-CoV-2 spike peptides, taken after COVID-19 vaccination. This chain connects TRBV18 to TRBJ1-1; no clear D. The sequence was collected from a human donor who received a COVID-19 vaccine. The CDR3 region is CASSPRKDGTEAFF. CDR3 coding DNA: TGTGCCAGCTCACCACGGAAAGACGGCACTGAAGCTTTCTTT. Using reference TRBV18 and TRBJ1-1 for the parts outside the CDR3, the full variable domain is NAGVMQNPRHLVRRRGQEARLRCSPMKGHSHVYWYRQLPEEGLKFMVYLQKENIIDESGMPKERFSAEFPKEGPSILRIQQVVRGDSAAYFCASSPRKDGTEAFFGQGTRLTVV.